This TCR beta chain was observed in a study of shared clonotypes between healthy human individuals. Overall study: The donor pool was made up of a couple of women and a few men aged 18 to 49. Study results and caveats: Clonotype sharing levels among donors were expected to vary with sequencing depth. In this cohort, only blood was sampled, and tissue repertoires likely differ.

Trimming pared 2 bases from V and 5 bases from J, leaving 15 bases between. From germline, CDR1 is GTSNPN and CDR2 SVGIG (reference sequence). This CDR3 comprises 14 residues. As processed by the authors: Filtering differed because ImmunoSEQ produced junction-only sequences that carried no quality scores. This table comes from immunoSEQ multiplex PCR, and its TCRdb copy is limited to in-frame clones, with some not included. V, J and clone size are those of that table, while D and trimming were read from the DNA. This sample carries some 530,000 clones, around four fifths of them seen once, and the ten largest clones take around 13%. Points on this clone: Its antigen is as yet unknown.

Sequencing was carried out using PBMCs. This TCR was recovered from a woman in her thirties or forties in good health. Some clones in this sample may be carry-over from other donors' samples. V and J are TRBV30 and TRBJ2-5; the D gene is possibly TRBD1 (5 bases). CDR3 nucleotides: TGTGCCTGGAGTATAAAGGGGCTCCGGGAGACCCAGTACTTC. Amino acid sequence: CAWSIKGLRETQYF.